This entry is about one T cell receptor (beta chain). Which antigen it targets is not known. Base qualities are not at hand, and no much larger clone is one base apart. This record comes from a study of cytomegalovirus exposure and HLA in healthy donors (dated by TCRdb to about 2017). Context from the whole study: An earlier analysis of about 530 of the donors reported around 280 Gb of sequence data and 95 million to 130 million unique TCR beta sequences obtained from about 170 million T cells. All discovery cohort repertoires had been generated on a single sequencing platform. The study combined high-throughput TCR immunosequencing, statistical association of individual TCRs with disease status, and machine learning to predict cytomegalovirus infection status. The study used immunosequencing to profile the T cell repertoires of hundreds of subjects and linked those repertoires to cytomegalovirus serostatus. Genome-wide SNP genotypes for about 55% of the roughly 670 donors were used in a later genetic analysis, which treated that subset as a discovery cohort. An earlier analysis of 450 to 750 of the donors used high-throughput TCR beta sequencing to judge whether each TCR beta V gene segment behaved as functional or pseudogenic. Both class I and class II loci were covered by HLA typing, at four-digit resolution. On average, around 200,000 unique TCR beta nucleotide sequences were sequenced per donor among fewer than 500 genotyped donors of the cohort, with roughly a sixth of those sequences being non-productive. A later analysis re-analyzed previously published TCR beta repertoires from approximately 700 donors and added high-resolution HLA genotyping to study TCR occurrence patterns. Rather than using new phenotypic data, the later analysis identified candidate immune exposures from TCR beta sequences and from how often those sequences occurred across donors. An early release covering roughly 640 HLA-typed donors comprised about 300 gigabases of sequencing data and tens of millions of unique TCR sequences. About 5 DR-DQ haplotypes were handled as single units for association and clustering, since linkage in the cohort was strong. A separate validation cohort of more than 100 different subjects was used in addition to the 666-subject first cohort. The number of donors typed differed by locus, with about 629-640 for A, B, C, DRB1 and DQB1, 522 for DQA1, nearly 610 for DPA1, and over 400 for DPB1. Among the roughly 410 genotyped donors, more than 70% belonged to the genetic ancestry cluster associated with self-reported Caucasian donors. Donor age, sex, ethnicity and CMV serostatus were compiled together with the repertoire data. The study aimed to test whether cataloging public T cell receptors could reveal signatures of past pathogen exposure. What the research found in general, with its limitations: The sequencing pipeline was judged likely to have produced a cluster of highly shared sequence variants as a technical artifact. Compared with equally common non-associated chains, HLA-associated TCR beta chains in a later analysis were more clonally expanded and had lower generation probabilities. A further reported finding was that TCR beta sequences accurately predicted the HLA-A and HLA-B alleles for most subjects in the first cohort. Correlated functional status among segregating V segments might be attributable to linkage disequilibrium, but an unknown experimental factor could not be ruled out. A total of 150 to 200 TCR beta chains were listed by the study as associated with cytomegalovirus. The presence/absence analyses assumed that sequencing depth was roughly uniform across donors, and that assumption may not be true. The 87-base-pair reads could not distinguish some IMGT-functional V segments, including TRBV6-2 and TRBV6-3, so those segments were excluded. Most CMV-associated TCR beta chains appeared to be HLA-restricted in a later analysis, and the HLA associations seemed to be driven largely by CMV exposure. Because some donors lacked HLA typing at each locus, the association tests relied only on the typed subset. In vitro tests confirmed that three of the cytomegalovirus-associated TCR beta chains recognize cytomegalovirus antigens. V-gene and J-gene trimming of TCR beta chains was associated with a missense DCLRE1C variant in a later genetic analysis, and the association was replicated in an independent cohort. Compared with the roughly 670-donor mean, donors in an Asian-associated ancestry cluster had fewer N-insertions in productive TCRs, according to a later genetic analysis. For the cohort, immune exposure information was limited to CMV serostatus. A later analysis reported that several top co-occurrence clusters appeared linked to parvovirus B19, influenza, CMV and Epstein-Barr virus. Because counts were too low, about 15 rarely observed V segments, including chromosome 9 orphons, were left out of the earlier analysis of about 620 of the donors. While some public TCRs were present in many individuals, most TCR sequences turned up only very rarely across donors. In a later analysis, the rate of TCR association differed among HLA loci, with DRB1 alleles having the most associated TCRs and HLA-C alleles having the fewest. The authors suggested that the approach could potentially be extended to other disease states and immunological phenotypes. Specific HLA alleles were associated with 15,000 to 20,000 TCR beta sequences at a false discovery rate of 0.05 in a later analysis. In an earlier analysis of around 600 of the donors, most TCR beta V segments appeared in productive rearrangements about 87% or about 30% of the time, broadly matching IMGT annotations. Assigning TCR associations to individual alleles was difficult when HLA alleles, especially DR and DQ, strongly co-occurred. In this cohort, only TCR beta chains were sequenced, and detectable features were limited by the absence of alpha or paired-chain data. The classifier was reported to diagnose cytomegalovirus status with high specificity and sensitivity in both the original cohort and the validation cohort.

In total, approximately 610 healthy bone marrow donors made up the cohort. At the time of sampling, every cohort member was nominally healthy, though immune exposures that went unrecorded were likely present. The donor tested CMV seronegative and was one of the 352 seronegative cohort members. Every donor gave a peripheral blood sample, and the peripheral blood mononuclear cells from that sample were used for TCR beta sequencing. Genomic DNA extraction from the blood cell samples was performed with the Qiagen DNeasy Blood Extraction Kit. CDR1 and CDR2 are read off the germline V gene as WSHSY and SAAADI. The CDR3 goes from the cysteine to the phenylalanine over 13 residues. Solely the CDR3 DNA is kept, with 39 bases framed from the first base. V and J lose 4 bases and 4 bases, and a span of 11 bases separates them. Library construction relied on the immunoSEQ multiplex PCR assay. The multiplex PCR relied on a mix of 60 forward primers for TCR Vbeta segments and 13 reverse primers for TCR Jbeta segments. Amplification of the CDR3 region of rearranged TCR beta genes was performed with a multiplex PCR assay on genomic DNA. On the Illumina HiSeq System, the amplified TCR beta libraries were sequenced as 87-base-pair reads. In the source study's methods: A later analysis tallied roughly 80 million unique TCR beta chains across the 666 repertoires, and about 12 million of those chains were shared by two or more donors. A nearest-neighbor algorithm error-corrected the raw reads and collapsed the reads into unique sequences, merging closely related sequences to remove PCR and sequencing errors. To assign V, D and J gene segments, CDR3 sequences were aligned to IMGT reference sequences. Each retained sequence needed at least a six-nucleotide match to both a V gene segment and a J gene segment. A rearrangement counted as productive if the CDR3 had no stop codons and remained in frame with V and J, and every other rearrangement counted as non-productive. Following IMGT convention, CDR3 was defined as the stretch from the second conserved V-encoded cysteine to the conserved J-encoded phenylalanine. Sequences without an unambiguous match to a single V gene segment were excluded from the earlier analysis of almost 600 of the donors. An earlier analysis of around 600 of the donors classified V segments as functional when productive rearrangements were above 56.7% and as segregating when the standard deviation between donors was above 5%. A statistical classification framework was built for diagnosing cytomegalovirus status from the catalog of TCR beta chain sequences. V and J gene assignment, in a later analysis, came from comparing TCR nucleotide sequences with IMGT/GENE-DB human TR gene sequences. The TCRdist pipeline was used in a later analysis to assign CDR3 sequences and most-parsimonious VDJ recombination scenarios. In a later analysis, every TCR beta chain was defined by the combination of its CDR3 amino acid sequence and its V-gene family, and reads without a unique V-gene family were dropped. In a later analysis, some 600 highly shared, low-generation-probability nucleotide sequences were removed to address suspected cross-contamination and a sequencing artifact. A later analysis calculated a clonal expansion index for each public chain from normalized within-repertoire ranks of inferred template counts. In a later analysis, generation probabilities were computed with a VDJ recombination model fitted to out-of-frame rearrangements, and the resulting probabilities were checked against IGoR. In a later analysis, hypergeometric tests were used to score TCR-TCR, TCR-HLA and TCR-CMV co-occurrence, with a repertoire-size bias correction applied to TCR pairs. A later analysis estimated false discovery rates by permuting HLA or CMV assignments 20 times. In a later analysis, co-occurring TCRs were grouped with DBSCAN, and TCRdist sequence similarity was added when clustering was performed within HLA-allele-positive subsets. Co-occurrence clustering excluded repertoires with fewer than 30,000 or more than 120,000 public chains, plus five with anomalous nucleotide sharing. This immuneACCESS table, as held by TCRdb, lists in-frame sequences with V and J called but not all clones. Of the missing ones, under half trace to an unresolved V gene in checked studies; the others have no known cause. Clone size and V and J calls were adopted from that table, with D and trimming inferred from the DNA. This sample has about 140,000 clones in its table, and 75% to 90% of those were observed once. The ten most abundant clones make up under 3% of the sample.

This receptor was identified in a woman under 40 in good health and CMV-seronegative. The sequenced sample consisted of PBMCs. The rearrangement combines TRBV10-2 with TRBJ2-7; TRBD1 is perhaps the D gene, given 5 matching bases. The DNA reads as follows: TGCGCCAGCAGTGTAGGGGTGTCATACGAGCAGTACTTC. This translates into CASSVGVSYEQYF.